This T cell receptor (beta chain) was profiled in a study of identical twins. Notes on the study in general: The models gave estimates that fell short of the out-of-frame TCR alpha sharing seen in monozygotic twins. Twins shared out-of-frame alpha sequences with excess low generation probability. Its conclusions, products of cross-sectional statistical analysis, did not come from following the same donors.

Only a few counts were recorded for this clonotype. What it binds is not known. A universal primer site was created by template switching, with the cDNA bearing unique molecular identifiers. TCRdb reanalysed the 5' RACE reads using MiXCR and keeps one entry per CDR3 protein. The data show around 480,000 distinct CDR3 sequences, about 14% seen once. This CDR3 contains 14 residues. V was trimmed by 0 bases and J by 4 bases, leaving 9 bases between them. CDR1 is SGHRS, CDR2 YFSETQ, per germline. These data were likewise used in another study, on yellow fever vaccine responses in identical twins.

V is TRBV5-1 and J is TRBJ2-3; no clear D. This TCR came from a woman between 18 and 30 years old in good health. Sequencing was carried out using CD4+ T cells sorted from blood. The CDR3 region has the DNA TGCGCCAGCAGCTTGGGGATCTCGGCAGATACGCAGTATTTT. Translated, it gives CASSLGISADTQYF.